Below, 16 T cell receptor beta chains from the same sample are listed, as sequenced in a study of T cell responses to AZD1222 COVID-19 vaccine (dated by TCRdb to about 2021). Libraries were built with the immunoSEQ multiplex PCR assay. Not all clones reach the TCRdb copy of this immuneACCESS table, which keeps in-frame sequences only. Checked studies attribute under half of the gap to unresolved V genes and leave the rest unexplained. This sample has 90,000 to 150,000 clones in its table, and more than 85% of those were observed once. 2% to 3% of the sample comes from the top ten. This specimen's time point label, per the study, means: baseline before first vaccination. Sequenced here: peripheral blood, sampled on day 0 of AZD1222 vaccination. All receptors derive from an adult in good health.

This chain connects TRBV28 to TRBJ1-5, with TRBD1 identical over 9 bases. The CDR3 sequence is 14 residues long. From germline, CDR1 is MDHEN and CDR2 SYDVKM. The ends lost 2 bases at V and 6 bases at J; junction bases unmatched: 2. DNA for the CDR3: TGTGCCAGCAGTTTAGGGGACAGGGTTCAGCCCCAGCATTTT. Protein sequence: CASSLGDRVQPQHF.

The chain couples TRBV19 to TRBJ2-1, with 8 bases lining up with TRBD2. This CDR3 region has 14 residues. The V and J ends lost 5 bases and 9 bases, in that order; junction bases with no gene match: 9. The germline gives CDR1 LNHDA, CDR2 SQIVND (reference sequence). CDR3 amino acids: CASSQRERRTEQFF. The DNA of the CDR3 is TGTGCCAGTAGTCAGCGGGAGAGGAGGACTGAGCAGTTCTTC.

This chain joins TRBV5-4 and TRBJ2-2; the match to TRBD2 covers 10 bases. This CDR3 has 18 residues. Germline-derived CDR1 and CDR2 are SGHNT and YYREEE (reference sequence). V lost 4 bases to trimming and J lost 4 bases; unmatched junction nucleotides: 13. The CDR3 sequence is CASSGPPSGSLGTGELFF. CDR3 coding DNA: TGTGCCAGCAGCGGTCCCCCTAGCGGGAGCCTAGGCACCGGGGAGCTGTTTTTT.

The V call is TRBV28, the J call TRBJ2-3, with 7 bases lining up with TRBD2. With 3 bases clipped from V and 0 bases from J, the junction kept 3 bases outside the gene matches. The germline V gene encodes CDR1 MDHEN and CDR2 SYDVKM. CDR3 length: 15 residues. Written as DNA, the CDR3 is TGTGCCAGCAGTTTGGGCGGGAGTAGCACAGATACGCAGTATTTT. This codes for CASSLGGSSTDTQYF.

The chain carries TRBV6-1 and TRBJ2-1, with a tentative D call TRBD1 (5 bases). Germline CDR1 reads MNHNS; CDR2 reads SASEGT. The V gene lost 4 bases and the J gene lost 0 bases, with 13 bases spanning the gap. The CDR3 spans 16 residues. The CDR3 nucleotides are TGTGCCAGCAGTGCGACAGTTGTCAGCTCCTACAATGAGCAGTTCTTC. This translates into CASSATVVSSYNEQFF.

This rearrangement joins TRBV28 to TRBJ1-6; D unresolved. The V and J ends lost 6 bases and 5 bases respectively, with 11 bases between them. The CDR3 runs 14 residues. Germline V gene data show CDR1 as MDHEN and CDR2 as SYDVKM. Here the CDR3 reads CASRRPPDNSPLHF. CDR3 nucleotide sequence: TGTGCCAGCAGACGTCCGCCAGATAATTCACCCCTCCACTTT. The full variable domain, completed using reference TRBV28 and TRBJ1-6, is DVKVTQSSRYLVKRTGEKVFLECVQDMDHENMFWYRQDPGLGLRLIYFSYDVKMKEKGDIPEGYSVSREKKERFSLILESASTNQTSMYLCASRRPPDNSPLHFGNGTRLTVT.

The chain recombines TRBV19 with TRBJ2-7, with 9 bases lining up with TRBD1. The CDR3 spans 12 residues. Trimming at V came to 7 bases and at J to 3 bases, leaving 1 base not matched to a gene. Germline CDR1 reads LNHDA; CDR2 reads SQIVND (reference sequence). The CDR3 nucleotides are TGTGCCAGTATGGGACAGGGCTACGAGCAGTACTTC. It encodes CASMGQGYEQYF.

Notes on this clone: The germline gene is not matched at one end of the junction; a read error may be the cause. The chain employs TRBV7-7 and TRBJ1-1, with D possibly matching TRBD1 (5 bases). CDR1 and CDR2 (germline): SSHAT, FNYEAQ (reference sequence). The length of the CDR3 is 14 residues. In nucleotides, the CDR3 is TGTGCTAGCAGCTTAGGGGAGGGGAGCACTGAAGCTTTCTTT. This gives the protein CASSLGEGSTEAFF.

The chain uses TRBV14 and TRBJ2-7; D ambiguous. This CDR3 contains 18 residues. Germline V CDR1 and CDR2: SGHDN, FVKESK. Trimming stripped 1 base from V and 2 bases from J, with 21 bases between. The CDR3 protein is CASSQGGPGASLPYEQYF. CDR3 bases: TGTGCCAGCAGCCAAGGGGGTCCAGGAGCCTCTCTCCCCTACGAGCAGTACTTC. Looking up the rest from reference TRBV14 and TRBJ2-7 gives the full variable domain: EAGVTQFPSHSVIEKGQTVTLRCDPISGHDNLYWYRRVMGKEIKFLLHFVKESKQDESGMPNNRFLAERTGGTYSTLKVQPAELEDSGVYFCASSQGGPGASLPYEQYFGPGTRLTVT.

The genes are TRBV18 and TRBJ2-1; D perhaps matches TRBD2 (6 bases). The CDR3 extends over 15 amino acids. V gave up 3 bases and J gave up 0 bases, with 9 bases separating them. CDR1 and CDR2 (germline): KGHSH, LQKENI. The CDR3 bases are TGTGCCAGCTCACCCCGGGAGCCCTCCTACAATGAGCAGTTCTTC. It yields the protein CASSPREPSYNEQFF.

The V gene is TRBV5-4, the J gene TRBJ2-1, with D tentatively TRBD2 (7 bases). V lost 6 bases and J 6 bases, leaving 25 bases between the germline ends. This CDR3 is 17 amino acids long. The germline gives CDR1 SGHNT, CDR2 YYREEE (reference sequence). The CDR3 region is CASNPLGGAVSGNEQFF. The CDR3 DNA reads as TGTGCCAGCAACCCCCTGGGGGGGGCCGTTTCGGGCAATGAGCAGTTCTTC.

The chain has TRBV10-3 and TRBJ2-1, with 9 positions matching TRBD2. This CDR3 spans 13 amino acids. The V gene end was trimmed by 8 bases and the J gene end by 6 bases; junction bases not matched to a gene: 5. Per germline, CDR1 ENHRY and CDR2 SYGVKD. CDR3 nucleotide sequence: TGTGCCATCGGAGTAGCGGGAGTCAATGAGCAGTTCTTC. Translated: CAIGVAGVNEQFF.

DNA of the CDR3: TGTGCCAGCAGCCAAGCTTCCCAGGTCCGAAAACTGTTTTTT. Amino acid sequence: CASSQASQVRKLFF. V is TRBV4-2 and J is TRBJ1-4; D gene uncertain. V dropped 1 base and J dropped 10 bases, with 13 bases sitting between them. CDR3 length equals 14 residues. The germline V gene has CDR1 LGHNA and CDR2 YNFKEQ.

The rearrangement uses TRBV11-1 and TRBJ2-2; D not resolved. The germline V and J ends were trimmed by 2 bases and 1 base, with 8 bases remaining between them. Germline loops: CDR1 SGHAT, CDR2 FQDESV (reference sequence). CDR3 length equals 15 residues. The CDR3 loop reads CASSLLARNTGELFF. The CDR3 coding sequence is TGTGCCAGCAGCTTACTCGCGCGGAACACCGGGGAGCTGTTTTTT. Filled out from reference TRBV11-1 and TRBJ2-2, the complete variable domain reads EAEVAQSPRYKITEKSQAVAFWCDPISGHATLYWYRQILGQGPELLVQFQDESVVDDSQLPKDRFSAERLKGVDSTLKIQPAELGDSAMYLCASSLLARNTGELFFGEGSRLTVL.

The CDR3, as DNA: TGTGCCAGTAGTAGGAACCACTACGAGCAGTACTTC. It encodes CASSRNHYEQYF. V and J are TRBV19 and TRBJ2-7; D ambiguous. V dropped 4 bases and J dropped 3 bases, with 7 bases sitting between them. This CDR3 is 12 amino acids long. Germline V CDR1 and CDR2: LNHDA, SQIVND (reference sequence).

About this clone: The junction departs from germline at one end; a sequencing error may be responsible. For the CDR3, the DNA is TGTGCTAGCAGCTTCACCGGGACAGCGAACACCGGGGAGCTGTTTTTT. Protein: CASSFTGTANTGELFF. The chain couples TRBV7-7 to TRBJ2-2; 7 nucleotides agree with TRBD1. This CDR3 has 16 residues. Germline V gives CDR1 SSHAT, CDR2 FNYEAQ (reference sequence).